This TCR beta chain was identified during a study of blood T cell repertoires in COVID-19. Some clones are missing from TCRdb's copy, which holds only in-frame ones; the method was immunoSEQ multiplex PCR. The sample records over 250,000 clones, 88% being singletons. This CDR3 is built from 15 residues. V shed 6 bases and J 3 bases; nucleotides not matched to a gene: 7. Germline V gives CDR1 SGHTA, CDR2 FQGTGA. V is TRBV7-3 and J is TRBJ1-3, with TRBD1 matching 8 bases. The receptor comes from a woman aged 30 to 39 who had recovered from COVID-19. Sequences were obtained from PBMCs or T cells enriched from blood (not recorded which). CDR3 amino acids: CASSQQGGIGNTIYF. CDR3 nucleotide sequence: TGTGCCAGCAGTCAACAGGGGGGTATTGGAAACACCATATATTTT.